This T cell receptor (beta chain) was found in a study of blood T cell repertoires in COVID-19. Across the whole study: Some COVID-19 samples were acute and others convalescent; all came from the United States, Italy and Spain. Sample material is recorded as cDNA or gDNA derived from T cells, B-cell-depleted T cells, or PBMCs.

The CDR3 runs to 15 residues. After removal of 5 bases from V and 4 bases from J, the junction contained 10 bases not matched to a gene. The germline V gene has CDR1 LNHDA and CDR2 SQIVND (reference sequence). Per the study methods: Reference gene primer amplification in the assay estimated nucleated cell counts. Produced via immunoSEQ multiplex PCR; TCRdb's table is partial and in-frame only. V and J calls and clone size are as listed in that table; D and trimming were resolved from the DNA. The data hold hundreds of thousands of clones, with about 90% observed a single time. This TCR came from a woman in her 70s with COVID-19, enrolled during active disease. The V and J genes are TRBV19 and TRBJ1-1; 7 bases match TRBD1. Material: peripheral blood. CDR3 sequence (DNA): TGTGCCAGTAGTGCTGACAGGGTGTCGGGCACTGAAGCTTTCTTT. Its protein product is CASSADRVSGTEAFF.